This is a list of T cell receptor beta chains from one sample in a study of blood T cell repertoires in COVID-19. Assay used: immunoSEQ multiplex PCR; TCRdb lists only in-frame clones, some missing. This repertoire shows roughly 250,000 clones, 83% found once; its top ten account for around 3.5%. Source material: PBMCs or T cells enriched from blood (not recorded which). Source of these receptors: a woman aged 40 to 50 who had been exposed to COVID-19. Both conserved end residues are part of each CDR3. D genes are given only for firm matches. Expanded clones get a size class; other rows say once, few or many, or leave the size out.

CASSSGEGTEAFF TGTGCCAGCAGCTCAGGCGAGGGAACTGAAGCTTTCTTT - - TRBJ1-1 TRBV7-9
CASSQDDRESPLHF TGCGCCAGCAGCCAAGACGACAGGGAATCACCCCTCCACTTT - TRBD1 TRBJ1-6 TRBV4-3
CASSRTTGKGEQPQHF TGTGCCAGCAGCCGAACGACTGGGAAAGGGGAACAGCCCCAGCATTTT - - TRBJ1-5 TRBV27
CASSLERGSTDTQYF TGTGCCAGCTCCCTCGAGCGGGGCAGCACAGATACGCAGTATTTT - TRBD2 TRBJ2-3 TRBV18
CASSAPDSLNTEAFF TGTGCCAGCAGCGCCCCGGACAGCTTGAACACTGAAGCTTTCTTT - - TRBJ1-1 TRBV9
CASSFPDRFQYF TGTGCCAGCAGTTTTCCCGACAGATTTCAGTACTTC - - TRBJ2-7 TRBV12-3/TRBV12-4
CASSLRRGGDTQYF TGTGCCAGCAGTTTAAGGCGGGGTGGAGATACGCAGTATTTT - - TRBJ2-3 TRBV27
CASSDSVTGANVLTF TGTGCCAGCAGTGATTCGGTAACTGGGGCCAACGTCCTGACTTTC - - TRBJ2-6 TRBV28
CASSPSGGQGNQPQHF TGTGCCAGCAGCCCGTCAGGGGGACAGGGCAATCAGCCCCAGCATTTT - TRBD1 TRBJ1-5 TRBV7-2
CSVRPGDTQYF TGCAGCGTTCGACCAGGAGATACGCAGTATTTT few - TRBJ2-3 TRBV29-1
CASSREGIAGNTIYF TGTGCCAGCAGCCGGGAGGGGATCGCTGGAAACACCATATATTTT - - TRBJ1-3 TRBV7-2
CASSCLGGFGELFF TGTGCCAGCAGCTGTCTAGGGGGTTTCGGGGAGCTGTTTTTT - - TRBJ2-2 TRBV21-1
CASSPPGSGGLNEQFF TGTGCCAGCAGTCCTCCGGGTTCGGGGGGGCTCAATGAGCAGTTCTTC - TRBD2 TRBJ2-1 TRBV28
CASSPGLAGGETQYF TGTGCCAGCAGCCCTGGACTAGCGGGGGGAGAGACCCAGTACTTC - TRBD2 TRBJ2-5 TRBV9
CASSGRGGPENTEAFF TGTGCCAGCAGTGGGCGCGGGGGCCCGGAGAACACTGAAGCTTTCTTT - - TRBJ1-1 TRBV6-2/TRBV6-3
CASSPQGSWETQYF TGCGCCAGCAGCCCTCAGGGTTCATGGGAGACCCAGTACTTC - - TRBJ2-5 TRBV5-1
CAWTRGSRSYNEQFF TGTGCCTGGACCCGAGGCTCCCGCTCCTACAATGAGCAGTTCTTC - - TRBJ2-1 TRBV30
CASSLMRGPTYEQYF TGTGCTAGCAGCTTAATGAGGGGGCCAACCTACGAGCAGTACTTC - TRBD1 TRBJ2-7 TRBV7-7
CASSQEALNTEAFF TGTGCCAGCAGCCAAGAGGCCTTAAACACTGAAGCTTTCTTT - - TRBJ1-1 TRBV3-1/TRBV3-2
CASSFGMTGGTEAFF TGTGCCAGCAGCTTCGGAATGACAGGGGGCACTGAAGCTTTCTTT - TRBD1 TRBJ1-1 TRBV5-4
CASGSDSVIYF TGTGCTAGTGGTTCAGACTCGGTTATCTATTTT once - TRBJ1-3 TRBV12-5
CSVGSREGANYGYTF TGCAGCGTTGGTTCCAGGGAAGGGGCTAACTATGGCTACACCTTC - - TRBJ1-2 TRBV29-1
CATSDATGLVGKLFF TGTGCCACCAGTGATGCGACAGGGTTGGTTGGAAAACTGTTTTTT - TRBD1 TRBJ1-4 TRBV24-1
CASSESPSDSPLHF TGCGCCAGCAGCGAGTCCCCCTCGGATTCACCCCTCCACTTT - - TRBJ1-6 TRBV5-1
CASSPKISSDTSNTDTQYF TGTGCCAGTAGTCCAAAAATCAGCTCGGACACCTCGAACACAGATACGCAGTATTTT - - TRBJ2-3 TRBV19
CASSSQGLGRDGYTF TGTGCCAGCAGCTCTCAGGGGCTAGGGAGGGATGGCTACACCTTC many - TRBJ1-2 TRBV7-8
CASSYEGTAQETQYF TGTGCCAGCAGTTACGAAGGGACAGCCCAAGAGACCCAGTACTTC - TRBD1 TRBJ2-5 TRBV6-5
CATSRGGTGRTGELFF TGTGCCACCAGCAGAGGGGGAACAGGGCGGACCGGGGAGCTGTTTTTT - - TRBJ2-2 TRBV15
CASSLSMSYGYTF TGTGCCAGCAGTTTATCCATGTCCTATGGCTACACCTTC - - TRBJ1-2 TRBV12-3/TRBV12-4
CASTEGTGGRYTF TGTGCCAGTACTGAAGGGACAGGGGGAAGGTACACCTTC - TRBD1 TRBJ1-2 TRBV19
CAWSAVGLARSRDTQYF TGTGCCTGGAGTGCCGTCGGACTAGCTCGAAGCCGGGATACGCAGTATTTT - TRBD2 TRBJ2-3 TRBV30
CASSPRASGGPSSYNEQFF TGTGCCAGCAGCCCCCGGGCTAGCGGGGGCCCCAGCTCCTACAATGAGCAGTTCTTC - TRBD2 TRBJ2-1 TRBV5-8
CASRRQGWGGSPLHF TGTGCAAGTCGGCGACAGGGGTGGGGCGGTTCACCCCTCCACTTT - - TRBJ1-6 TRBV12-2
CASRMTGTGELFF TGTGCCAGCAGGATGACAGGGACCGGGGAGCTGTTTTTT - TRBD1 TRBJ2-2 TRBV5-4
CASSLRTEEKLFF TGTGCCAGCAGCTTGAGGACAGAAGAAAAACTGTTTTTT - - TRBJ1-4 TRBV11-2
CASSFPGQLWEPQHF TGTGCCAGCAGTTTTCCGGGACAGCTATGGGAGCCCCAGCATTTT - TRBD1 TRBJ1-5 TRBV28
CASSLQGAGDTEAFF TGTGCCAGCAGCCTACAGGGGGCTGGCGACACTGAAGCTTTCTTT - TRBD1 TRBJ1-1 TRBV7-3
CASSLAGGHLSYNEQFF TGCGCCAGCAGCTTAGCGGGGGGGCACCTCTCCTACAATGAGCAGTTCTTC - TRBD2 TRBJ2-1 TRBV5-1
CASSQGAGDQPQHF TGTGCCAGCAGCCAAGGGGCCGGGGATCAGCCCCAGCATTTT once - TRBJ1-5 TRBV3-1/TRBV3-2
CASRVAYQETQYF TGTGCCAGCAGAGTAGCGTATCAAGAGACCCAGTACTTC - - TRBJ2-5 TRBV3-1/TRBV3-2
CASSEPGQGIGEQYF TGTGCCAGCAGTGAGCCGGGACAGGGGATAGGCGAGCAGTACTTC - TRBD1 TRBJ2-7 TRBV6-1
CAWTGSGNTIYF TGTGCCTGGACAGGATCTGGAAACACCATATATTTT - - TRBJ1-3 TRBV30
CASSTGQGATDTQYF TGTGCCAGTAGTACCGGACAGGGGGCCACAGATACGCAGTATTTT - TRBD1 TRBJ2-3 TRBV19
CASSALAGGPGETQYF TGTGCCAGCAGTGCTCTAGCGGGGGGGCCCGGGGAGACCCAGTACTTC - TRBD2 TRBJ2-5 TRBV25-1
CASSPSGRGQSYEQYF TGTGCCAGCAGTCCCTCCGGCAGGGGGCAATCCTACGAGCAGTACTTC - TRBD1 TRBJ2-7 TRBV27
CASSPEIQGVGKAFF TGTGCCAGCAGCCCCGAGATACAGGGAGTAGGAAAAGCTTTCTTT few - TRBJ1-1 TRBV7-9
CASSQDRGAGNTIYF TGTGCCAGCAGCCAAGACAGAGGCGCTGGAAACACCATATATTTT - - TRBJ1-3 TRBV4-2
CAWNAAGGHNEQFF TGTGCCTGGAACGCGGCGGGGGGCCACAATGAGCAGTTCTTC - TRBD2 TRBJ2-1 TRBV30
CAISKTGGMGTDTQYF TGTGCCATCAGCAAGACAGGGGGCATGGGGACAGATACGCAGTATTTT - TRBD1 TRBJ2-3 TRBV10-3
CASSREGGSPYNEQFF TGTGCCAGCAGCCGGGAGGGTGGCTCCCCCTACAATGAGCAGTTCTTC - TRBD2 TRBJ2-1 TRBV14
CASSLLRDSDYEQYF TGTGCCAGCAGTTTATTGAGGGACTCCGACTACGAGCAGTACTTC once - TRBJ2-7 TRBV27
CASKTMNTEAFF TGTGCCAGTAAGACAATGAACACTGAAGCTTTCTTT - - TRBJ1-1 TRBV19
CASSGVAGGHTGELFF TGTGCCAGCAGTGGAGTAGCGGGGGGGCACACCGGGGAGCTGTTTTTT - TRBD2 TRBJ2-2 TRBV2
CASSRTTGLDTEAFF TGTGCCAGCTCACGGACGACAGGGTTGGACACTGAAGCTTTCTTT - TRBD1 TRBJ1-1 TRBV18
CASSPRGGGQEKLFF TGTGCCAGCTCACCCAGAGGGGGGGGCCAGGAAAAACTGTTTTTT - - TRBJ1-4 TRBV18